This TCR beta chain appears in the sequencing data of a study of T cell repertoires in cytomegalovirus infection. The CDR3 sequence is 13 residues long. The V gene's germline CDR1 is SQVTM and CDR2 ANQGSEA. V was pared by 7 bases and J by 3 bases, with 15 bases between. A word on this clonotype: Its antigen remains unidentified.

From the reads, TCRdb called clonotypes with MiXCR, one entry per CDR3 protein. The table has approximately 910,000 distinct CDR3 sequences, approximately 32% seen once. Sequencing was performed on cultured CD8+ T cells from PBMCs, taken from culture after CMV antigen stimulation. V and J are TRBV29-1 and TRBJ1-1, with a possible D match to TRBD1 (5 bases). The TCR originated in a human donor in good health (CMV status not recorded). Some clones in this sample may be carry-over from other donors' samples. This CDR3 reads CSAFARGHTEAFF. CDR3 in DNA: TGCAGCGCCTTCGCCCGGGGACACACTGAAGCTTTCTTT. Full variable domain (outside the CDR3, taken from reference TRBV29-1 and TRBJ1-1): SAVISQKPSRDICQRGTSLTIQCQVDSQVTMMFWYRQQPGQSLTLIATANQGSEATYESGFVIDKFPISRPNLTFSTLTVSNMSPEDSSIYLCSAFARGHTEAFFGQGTRLTVV.